This T cell receptor (beta chain) was sequenced in a study of tumor-infiltrating lymphocytes in primary liver carcinoma. Findings and limits, study-wide: Reduced overlap was seen in tumor-adjacent and tumor-blood pairs versus tumor region pairs. Found in all five tumor regions were only about 7-25% of top clones.

Without any cell sorting, roughly 18-34 mg of bulk tissue yielded co-extracted RNA and DNA. Of note for this clonotype: Its antigen is currently unknown.

The CDR3 length is 15 residues. Unmatched junction bases numbered 12, after V lost 3 bases and J lost 12 bases. Germline-derived CDR1 and CDR2 are SGHKS and YYEKEE (reference sequence). Production of TCR beta cDNA used 500 ng total RNA together with a constant-region primer. Slightly modified ARM-PCR with three nested multiplex PCR rounds yielded TCR beta libraries. It was with TRBV1-TRBV30 forward primers and a C-beta reverse primer that the first two PCR rounds were run, at about 10 cycles each. In TCRdb, the multiplex PCR reads were re-called with MiXCR into one record per CDR3 protein. The top ten hold 19% of the sample, which has about 43,000 distinct CDR3 sequences, around 66% seen once.

The sample consisted of liver tumor tissue from sampling region 2. Subset noted: tumor region T2, inferior pole. The origin of this receptor is a man between 40 and 49 years old with primary liver carcinoma and hepatitis B virus infection. This chain connects TRBV5-5 to TRBJ2-3; 11 bases match TRBD1. CDR3 DNA: TGTGCCAGCAGCTGGGACAGGGGGAGTTCAGATGCACAGTATTTT. The encoded protein is CASSWDRGSSDAQYF. Full variable domain (missing parts from reference TRBV5-5 and TRBJ2-3): DAGVTQSPTHLIKTRGQQVTLRCSPISGHKSVSWYQQVLGQGPQFIFQYYEKEERGRGNFPDRFSARQFPNYSSELNVNALLLGDSALYLCASSWDRGSSDAQYFGPGTRLTVL.